Listed below are T cell receptor beta chains from one sample, sequenced in a study of cytomegalovirus exposure and HLA in healthy donors. Libraries were prepared by immunoSEQ multiplex PCR; TCRdb keeps only in-frame clonotypes and omits some of them. The sample records over 100,000 clones, 60% to 85% being singletons. What was sequenced was PBMCs. The receptors were gathered from a woman younger than 35 in good health and CMV-seropositive. The CDR3 runs from the conserved cysteine through the conserved F or W. A D gene is named only where the DNA matches it firmly. A row's size may be missing; if present it is once, few, many or a size class.

d_gene | j_gene | abundance | v_gene | CDR3nt | CDR3aa
TRBD2 | TRBJ2-3 | few | TRBV15 | TGTGCCACCAGCAGAGAAAGGGCGGGAGGGCCGGGATCAGATACGCAGTATTTT | CATSRERAGGPGSDTQYF
- | TRBJ2-3 | - | TRBV5-1 | TGCGCCAGCAGCCCGGAGGTTGTCTTCACAGATACGCAGTATTTT | CASSPEVVFTDTQYF
- | TRBJ2-7 | - | TRBV19 | TGTGCCAGTAGTTACGGCGGGTACTCCTACGAGCAGTACTTC | CASSYGGYSYEQYF
- | TRBJ1-5 | - | TRBV19 | TGTGCCACCAAAGGGACTCTTGGCAATCAGCCCCAGCATTTT | CATKGTLGNQPQHF
- | TRBJ1-4 | - | TRBV12-5 | TGTGCTAGTGGTTTGGTAATTGGGTCAGGGTCCGAAAAACTGTTTTTT | CASGLVIGSGSEKLFF
- | TRBJ2-5 | - | TRBV18 | TGTGCCAGCTCCCCCGGAGTAGCCGGGACCCAGTACTTC | CASSPGVAGTQYF
TRBD1 | TRBJ2-7 | - | TRBV30 | TGTGCCTGGAGTGTACTTAGGACAGGGCTTGGCGAGCAGTACTTC | CAWSVLRTGLGEQYF
- | TRBJ2-5 | - | TRBV7-3 | TGTGCCAGCAGCTTAACTGGGTCAGGGGAGACCCAGTACTTC | CASSLTGSGETQYF
- | TRBJ1-5 | - | TRBV28 | TGTGCCAGCAGTTTAGCTCAGGGTTTCACAGTAGGTCAGCCCCAGCATTTT | CASSLAQGFTVGQPQHF
TRBD1 | TRBJ2-2 | - | TRBV7-2 | TGTGCCAGCAGCCCCGGACAGGGAACCGGGGAGCTGTTTTTT | CASSPGQGTGELFF
TRBD1 | TRBJ1-2 | - | TRBV28 | TGTGCCAGCAGTTTCCCCGACAGGGGCGGATATGGCTACACCTTC | CASSFPDRGGYGYTF
- | TRBJ1-1 | - | TRBV7-9 | TGTGCCAGCAGCAGCCAGGGGATGAACACTGAAGCTTTCTTT | CASSSQGMNTEAFF